Following are 10 T cell receptor beta chains from one sample sequenced in a study of blood T cell repertoires in COVID-19. Profiling relied on immunoSEQ multiplex PCR, and the TCRdb table lists in-frame clones only, not all of them. The top ten clones hold around 0.89% of a sample with around 240,000 clones, around 83% of them seen once. Sequenced input: peripheral blood. Source of these receptors: a middle-aged man with acute or convalescent COVID-19.

J is TRBJ1-3 and V is TRBV15; tentative D call: TRBD1 (6 bases). The CDR3 has 15 residues. V was shortened by 7 bases and J by 0 bases, with 13 bases between the two germline ends. Germline V gene data show CDR1 as LNHNV and CDR2 as YYDKDF (reference sequence). CDR3 sequence: CATKQQGYSGNTIYF. DNA of the CDR3: TGTGCCACCAAACAACAGGGTTACTCTGGAAACACCATATATTTT.

The rearrangement links TRBV7-8 to TRBJ1-1; TRBD1 aligns across 7 bases. The junction had 6 bases not matched to a gene; V was cut back by 1 base and J by 4 bases. The CDR3 is 15 residues long. Per the germline V gene, CDR1 is SGHVS and CDR2 is FQNEAQ. This CDR3 reads CASSLGYRGGTEAFF. Here the CDR3 DNA reads TGTGCCAGCAGCTTAGGTTACAGGGGTGGCACTGAAGCTTTCTTT.

V and J are TRBV2 and TRBJ2-7, with 9 nucleotides matching TRBD1. The ends lost 8 bases at V and 0 bases at J; junction bases unmatched: 8. Germline V gene lookup returns CDR1 SNHLY and CDR2 FYNNEI. The CDR3 is 15 amino acids. CDR3 protein: CASHRGTGNSYEQYF. The CDR3 bases are TGTGCCAGCCACCGAGGGACAGGGAACTCCTACGAGCAGTACTTC.

The V and J genes are TRBV27 and TRBJ2-5; 8 nucleotides match TRBD2. Germline CDR1 and CDR2: MNHEY and SMNVEV (reference sequence). This CDR3 contains 16 residues. The J segment lost 0 bases and the V segment lost 5 bases, leaving 8 bases of the junction unmatched. The CDR3 nucleotides read TGTGCCAGCAGTCGCAGACAGCGGGGGTACCAAGAGACCCAGTACTTC. Translating it yields CASSRRQRGYQETQYF.

This clone showed up just once. This chain uses TRBV5-6 with TRBJ2-1; TRBD1 aligns across 7 bases. From germline, CDR1 is SGHDT and CDR2 YYEEEE. The CDR3 spans 13 residues. V lost 0 bases, J lost 13 bases, and 7 bases stayed unmatched. CDR3 coding DNA: TGTGCCAGCAGCTTGGACAACGGACAGGTCCAGTTCTTC. This encodes CASSLDNGQVQFF.

The chain combines TRBV6-4 with TRBJ1-1; weak D call: TRBD1 (6 bases). The CDR3 has 15 amino acids. Germline V gene lookup returns CDR1 MRHNA and CDR2 SNTAGT. The germline V and J ends were trimmed by 6 bases and 1 base, with 15 bases remaining between them. The CDR3 reads CASREQGEKNTEAFF. The CDR3 bases are TGTGCCAGCAGAGAACAGGGCGAAAAGAACACTGAAGCTTTCTTT.

This clone was seen a single time. This rearrangement joins TRBV5-1 to TRBJ2-7; a weak D match, TRBD2 (8 bases). Trimming pared 4 bases from V and 1 base from J, leaving 21 bases between. CDR3 length: 17 amino acids. Looked up from germline, CDR1 is SGHRS and CDR2 is YFSETQ. The CDR3 loop reads CASSPGGTETSSYEQYF. In DNA form, the CDR3 reads TGCGCCAGCAGCCCGGGGGGGACAGAGACTTCTTCCTACGAGCAGTACTTC.

This clone was counted a few times. The chain is built from TRBV6-5 and TRBJ1-3; D remains ambiguous. Germline CDR1 reads MNHEY; CDR2 reads SVGAGI. The CDR3 totals 16 residues. The V end was cut by 2 bases, the J end by 0 bases, with 11 bases between. This CDR3 is CASSYSVGSSGNTIYF. CDR3 coding DNA: TGTGCCAGCAGTTACAGTGTAGGGAGCTCTGGAAACACCATATATTTT.

The chain joins TRBV9 to TRBJ1-1; D ambiguous. Germline V lookup: CDR1 SGDLS, CDR2 YYNGEE. The V gene lost 7 bases and the J gene lost 1 base, with 14 bases spanning the gap. This CDR3 comprises 14 residues. The CDR3 loop reads CASRPRPGNTEAFF. The CDR3 region has the DNA TGTGCCAGCCGCCCCCGACCAGGGAACACTGAAGCTTTCTTT. The variable domain in full, completed from reference TRBV9 and TRBJ1-1, reads DSGVTQTPKHLITATGQRVTLRCSPRSGDLSVYWYQQSLDQGLQFLIQYYNGEERAKGNILERFSAQQFPDLHSELNLSSLELGDSALYFCASRPRPGNTEAFFGQGTRLTVV.

The chain links TRBV6-5 to TRBJ1-1; a possible D gene is TRBD1 (5 bases). The CDR3 totals 12 residues. Germline assignment: CDR1 MNHEY and CDR2 SVGAGI. Trimming took 9 bases from V and 4 from J, leaving 12 bases between them. The CDR3 nucleotides read TGTGCCAGTAGGGGCACGGGCACTGAAGCTTTCTTT. Protein: CASRGTGTEAFF.